This paragraph covers one T cell receptor beta chain sequence. This table comes from immunoSEQ multiplex PCR, and its TCRdb copy is limited to in-frame clones, with some not included. The sample gives around 240,000 clones, 70% to 90% of which show up once; around 1.8% is in the top ten. These data originate in a study of blood T cell repertoires in COVID-19. Participants were aged roughly 18 to 90 years from some 24 US areas. Assignments of participants to cohorts depended upon their own reported clinical history. Recovered Cohort 3 donors showed two negative PCRs, clearance, or symptom resolution. Material for sequencing was PBMCs or T cells enriched from blood (not recorded which). This TCR derives from a woman aged 45-65 years who had recovered from COVID-19.

CDR3 sequence: CASSFRREFSDTQYF. The CDR3, as DNA: TGCGCCAGCAGCTTTCGGCGGGAGTTTTCAGATACGCAGTATTTT. V usage is TRBV5-1 and J usage is TRBJ2-3; 7 bases are shared with TRBD2. Germline assignment: CDR1 SGHRS and CDR2 YFSETQ. There are 15 residues in the CDR3. With V trimmed by 2 bases and J by 4 bases, 7 bases remained unmatched.